The T cell receptor (beta chain) described here comes from a study of early T cells in non-severe SARS-CoV-2 infection. Study-wide context: Alpha and beta chains were unpaired, from unsorted whole-blood bulk RNA. Study-level points and caveats: VDJdb matching skewed toward anti-spike CD8 responses, missing private and CD4 specificities.

This clonotype was found many times. Its antigen is not known. The library protocol tagged individual cDNA molecules with unique molecular identifiers. One entry per CDR3 protein, called by TCRdb with MiXCR from the 5' RACE reads. The sample includes some 80,000 distinct CDR3 sequences, approximately 13% of them seen just once. Sequencing was carried out using whole blood. The sequence was collected from an adult who was a healthcare worker with PCR-confirmed SARS-CoV-2 infection or an uninfected control (not recorded which).

CDR3 loop: CASSLRLAGESPTYEQYF. CDR3 bases: TGTGCCAGCAGCTTAAGACTAGCGGGCGAATCCCCTACCTACGAGCAGTACTTC. The chain is built from TRBV7-6 and TRBJ2-7; 10 bases are shared with TRBD2. CDR1 and CDR2 (germline): SGHVS, FNYEAQ. The CDR3 is made up of 18 amino acids. Trimming at V came to 2 bases and at J to 2 bases, leaving 12 bases not matched to a gene.